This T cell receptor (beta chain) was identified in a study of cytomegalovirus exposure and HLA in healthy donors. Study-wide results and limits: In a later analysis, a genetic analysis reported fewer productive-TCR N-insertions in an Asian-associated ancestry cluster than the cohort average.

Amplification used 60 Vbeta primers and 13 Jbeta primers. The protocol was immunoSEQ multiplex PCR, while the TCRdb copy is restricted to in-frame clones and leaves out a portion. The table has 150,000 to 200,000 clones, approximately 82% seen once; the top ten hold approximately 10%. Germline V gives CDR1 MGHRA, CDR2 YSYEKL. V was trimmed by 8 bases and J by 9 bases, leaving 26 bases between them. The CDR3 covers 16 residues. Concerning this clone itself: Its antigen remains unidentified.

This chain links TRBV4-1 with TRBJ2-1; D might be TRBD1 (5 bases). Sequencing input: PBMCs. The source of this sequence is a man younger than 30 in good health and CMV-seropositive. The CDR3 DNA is TGCGCCAGCCGACCCGTCCTGCAGGACCCGCAGGGTGAGCAGTTCTTC. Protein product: CASRPVLQDPQGEQFF.